Listed below are T cell receptor beta chains from one sample, sequenced in a study of beta chain features in type 1 diabetes. Profiled with immunoSEQ multiplex PCR; TCRdb holds only in-frame clones, not every one. The sample contains approximately 140,000 clones, over 8% of which appear only once. The specimen sequenced was central memory CD4+ T cells from blood. These receptor sequences come from a woman aged 40 to 49 in good health. CDR3s include the opening cysteine and the closing phenylalanine or tryptophan. D genes are given only for firm matches. Part of the rows lack a size; the others show once, few, many or a class for expanded clones.

v_call	j_call	clone_size	d_call	cdr3_nt	cdr3_aa
TRBV7-2	TRBJ1-5	few	-	TGTGCCAGCACCTTGACAGTCGACAATCAGCCCCAGCATTTT	CASTLTVDNQPQHF
TRBV7-9	TRBJ2-3	-	TRBD1	TGTGCCAGCAGCTGGGGACAGGGTTCTAGGGCAGATACGCAGTATTTT	CASSWGQGSRADTQYF
TRBV4-1	TRBJ2-1	few	TRBD1	TGCGCCAGCAGCCGCTACCTGGGACAGGGAACAGGTTCCAATGAGCAGTTCTTC	CASSRYLGQGTGSNEQFF
TRBV2	TRBJ2-3	few	-	TGTGCCAGCACCCCTGGGAGGCGGGGCCTCACAGATACGCAGTATTTT	CASTPGRRGLTDTQYF
TRBV6-6	TRBJ1-2	few	TRBD1	TGTGCCAGCCAGTTGACAGGGGATGGCTACACCTTC	CASQLTGDGYTF
TRBV9	TRBJ2-2	-	-	TGTGCCAGCAGCGTAGTCGGTAGCGGTACCGGGGAGCTGTTTTTT	CASSVVGSGTGELFF
TRBV19	TRBJ1-3	-	-	TGTGCCAGTAGCCCATTTCCCCAGAACACCATATATTTT	CASSPFPQNTIYF
TRBV10-3	TRBJ2-7	few	-	TGTGCCATCAGATTGACTGATTCCTACGAGCAGTACTTC	CAIRLTDSYEQYF
TRBV19	TRBJ2-1	-	-	TGTGCCAGTAGTATGTGGTCAGGGCGAGGCAATGAGCAGTTCTTC	CASSMWSGRGNEQFF
TRBV29-1	TRBJ2-7	few	-	TGCAGCGCAACCCCTGAGGGGGGGGTAGGCTTCGAGCAGTACTTC	CSATPEGGVGFEQYF
TRBV5-4	TRBJ2-7	-	TRBD2	TGTGCCAGCAGCCCCCGGGATAGCGGGACCTACGAGCAGTACTTC	CASSPRDSGTYEQYF
TRBV14	TRBJ2-2	many	-	TGTGCCAGCAGCCAAGACGACGGGTTTTGGACCGGGGAGCTGTTTTTT	CASSQDDGFWTGELFF
TRBV6-5	TRBJ2-3	few	-	TGTGCCAGCAGTGGAGAGGAGGGTCAGACGCAGTATTTT	CASSGEEGQTQYF
TRBV10-1	TRBJ2-7	-	TRBD2	TGCGCCAGCAGCGAGGGAGCGGGGGGCTACGAGCAGTACTTC	CASSEGAGGYEQYF
TRBV29-1	TRBJ2-2	-	-	TGCAGCGTCGCGGAGGGTTGGGACACCGGGGAGCTGTTTTTT	CSVAEGWDTGELFF
TRBV18	TRBJ2-5	-	TRBD1	TGTGCCAGCTCACCAATAGGGGGCTCGGGAGAGACCCAGTACTTC	CASSPIGGSGETQYF
TRBV7-2	TRBJ1-4	-	-	TGTGCCAGCAGCTTAGAGCTGAATAATGAAAAACTGTTTTTT	CASSLELNNEKLFF
TRBV28	TRBJ2-1	-	TRBD1	TGTGCCAGCAGTAATCCGGGACAGGGATACAATGAGCAGTTCTTC	CASSNPGQGYNEQFF
TRBV6-1	TRBJ2-7	-	TRBD2	TGTGCCAGCAGTGGACTAGCGGGGGCCTCCTACGAGCAGTACTTC	CASSGLAGASYEQYF
TRBV21-1	TRBJ1-3	few	-	TGTGCCAGCAGCAAAGGGGGACAGGGGGTGTTTGGAAACACCATATATTTT	CASSKGGQGVFGNTIYF
TRBV7-9	TRBJ1-2	-	TRBD1	TGTGCCAGCGTACCCGACAGGGGCATTGGCTACACCTTC	CASVPDRGIGYTF
TRBV7-8	TRBJ2-6	-	-	TGTGCCAGCAGCCCCGGTCTCTCTGGGGCCAACGTCCTGACTTTC	CASSPGLSGANVLTF
TRBV2	TRBJ2-7	-	-	TGTGCCAGCAGGATACAGGGAGCCGCTAATTACGAGCAGTACTTC	CASRIQGAANYEQYF
TRBV27	TRBJ1-6	-	TRBD1	TGTGCCAGCAGTGATTCACAGGGGAGCTCCTATAATTCACCCCTCCACTTT	CASSDSQGSSYNSPLHF
TRBV11-2	TRBJ2-3	few	-	TGTGCCAGCAGCTGGACTTCTAGCACAGATACGCAGTATTTT	CASSWTSSTDTQYF
TRBV19	TRBJ2-5	-	TRBD2	TGTGCCTCTAGCGGGGGATCTAAAGAGACCCAGTACTTC	CASSGGSKETQYF
TRBV2	TRBJ2-5	-	-	TGTGCCAGCAGTGACGGACAGTCCCAAGAGACCCAGTACTTC	CASSDGQSQETQYF
TRBV2	TRBJ2-7	-	-	TGTGCCAGCAGTAACCAGGGTGGGCAGTACTTC	CASSNQGGQYF
TRBV18	TRBJ2-7	-	TRBD1	TGTGCCAGCTCACCACGGGGAGGACAGGGGACCGAGCAGTACTTC	CASSPRGGQGTEQYF
TRBV11-2	TRBJ2-7	-	TRBD2	TGTGCCAGCAGCTTCACTAGCGGGGGGGTGAGTGGCTACGAGCAGTACTTC	CASSFTSGGVSGYEQYF
TRBV7-2	TRBJ2-7	many	TRBD1	TGTGCCAGCAGCCCCCGATGGGGACAGGGGCTGGACGAGCAGTACTTC	CASSPRWGQGLDEQYF
TRBV7-9	TRBJ2-1	few	-	TGTGCCAGCAGCTTAGGCGGCAGGACTTACAATGAGCAGTTCTTC	CASSLGGRTYNEQFF
TRBV19	TRBJ1-6	few	TRBD1	TGTGCCAGCAATAGACAGGGAGGTTCACCCCTCCACTTT	CASNRQGGSPLHF
TRBV6-1	TRBJ1-4	-	-	TGTGCCAGCAGTGGAAATGGGGGCGAATCTAATGAAAAACTGTTTTTT	CASSGNGGESNEKLFF
TRBV6-1	TRBJ2-5	few	-	TGTGCCAGCAGTAGGAGTGAGACCCAGTACTTC	CASSRSETQYF
TRBV11-2	TRBJ2-1	-	TRBD1	TGTGCCAGCAGCTCGCGCCGAGGGGGACAGGGCAATGAGCAGTTCTTC	CASSSRRGGQGNEQFF
TRBV2	TRBJ2-6	-	-	TGTGCCAGCAATGATCGTAGGGCCAACGTCCTGACTTTC	CASNDRRANVLTF
TRBV18	TRBJ2-3	-	-	TGTGCCAGCTCACCCCAGGATACGCAGTATTTT	CASSPQDTQYF
TRBV29-1	TRBJ1-1	few	TRBD1	TGCAGCGCCACCAATGACCAGGGGGTGACTGAAGCTTTCTTT	CSATNDQGVTEAFF
TRBV10-3	TRBJ2-7	few	-	TGTGCCATCGGACAGTCCTACGAGCAGTACTTC	CAIGQSYEQYF
TRBV4-1	TRBJ2-4	few	TRBD2	TGCGCCAGCAGCCAAGCCCCCACCGGGGGGGTAGCCAAAAACATTCAGTACTTC	CASSQAPTGGVAKNIQYF
TRBV6-5	TRBJ2-7	-	-	TGTGCCAGCAGCCCCGCGCGGAACGAGCAGTACTTC	CASSPARNEQYF
TRBV11-2	TRBJ2-3	few	-	TGTGCCAGCAGCCGGGGAACAGATACGCAGTATTTT	CASSRGTDTQYF
TRBV5-6	TRBJ2-7	many	-	TGTGCCAGCAGCTTGGATGGTTATGGGGCCGGCAACGAGCAGTACTTC	CASSLDGYGAGNEQYF
TRBV19	TRBJ1-1	few	TRBD1	TGTGCCAGTAGTATGGGTCCCGGGACAGGGTCGGGGACTGAAGCTTTCTTT	CASSMGPGTGSGTEAFF
TRBV18	TRBJ2-3	few	-	TGTGCCAGCTCAGATGGCGTAGCCTCTAGCACAGATACGCAGTATTTT	CASSDGVASSTDTQYF
TRBV18	TRBJ2-7	many	-	TGTGCCAGCTCAACTTCCTACGAGCAGTACTTC	CASSTSYEQYF
TRBV6-5	TRBJ1-6	-	TRBD1	TGTGCCAGCAGTTACTCCTGGACAGGGGAGGGTTCACCCCTCCACTTT	CASSYSWTGEGSPLHF